Included here is one T cell receptor beta chain sequence, with context. Measured with immunoSEQ multiplex PCR; TCRdb has only the in-frame clones, and not every one. The table lists about 86,000 clones, about 89% of them singletons. Categorization into cohorts depended on clinical history that participants reported. These data are taken from a study of blood T cell repertoires in COVID-19. Sequencing was carried out using PBMCs or T cells enriched from blood (not recorded which). This clonotype originated in a woman in her 50s with acute COVID-19.

CDR3 in amino acids: CASSQDPIAGETQYF. In nucleotides, the CDR3 is TGTGCCAGCAGCCAAGATCCAATAGCGGGGGAGACCCAGTACTTC. V is TRBV3-1 (or the pseudogene TRBV3-2) and J is TRBJ2-5; 8 bases fit TRBD2. V lost 0 bases to trimming and J lost 5 bases; unmatched junction nucleotides: 5. CDR3 length equals 15 residues. CDR1 is LGHDT and CDR2 is YNNKEL in the germline V gene (reference sequence).